This TCR beta chain was retrieved from a study of blood T cell repertoires in COVID-19. Study in general: Samples of COVID-19 (acute and convalescent) were obtained from the United States, Italy and Spain. The cDNA or gDNA used as material had been derived from T cells, B-cell-depleted T cells, or PBMCs.

CDR3 length equals 13 residues. After removal of 10 bases from V and 6 bases from J, the junction contained 8 bases not matched to a gene. The V gene's germline CDR1 is MNHEY and CDR2 SVGAGI. Those enrolled, adults aged about 18 to 89 years, came from around 25 US areas. In the authors' workflow: Reference gene primer amplification gave estimated nucleated cell counts. TCRdb keeps only in-frame clones here, not all; method: immunoSEQ multiplex PCR. V, J and clone size are those of that table, while D and trimming were read from the DNA. The sample has approximately 480,000 clones, around 90% seen once.

The genes are TRBV6-5 and TRBJ1-4; 7 bases line up with TRBD1. Specimen: PBMCs or T cells enriched from blood (not recorded which). The receptor was derived from a woman between 18 and 30 years old who had recovered from COVID-19. As DNA, the CDR3 is TGTGCCACCAGGGACAGAGGGTATGAAAAACTGTTTTTT. Translated, it gives CATRDRGYEKLFF.